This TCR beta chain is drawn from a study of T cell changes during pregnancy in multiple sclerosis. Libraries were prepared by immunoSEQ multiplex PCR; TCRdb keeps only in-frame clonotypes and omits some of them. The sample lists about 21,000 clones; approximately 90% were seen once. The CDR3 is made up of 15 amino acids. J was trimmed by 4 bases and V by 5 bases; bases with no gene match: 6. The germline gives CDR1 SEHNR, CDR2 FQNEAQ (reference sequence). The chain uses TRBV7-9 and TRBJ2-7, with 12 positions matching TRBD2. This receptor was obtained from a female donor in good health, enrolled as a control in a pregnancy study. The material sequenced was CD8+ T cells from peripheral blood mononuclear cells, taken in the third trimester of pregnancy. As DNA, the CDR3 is TGTGCCAGCAGCATAGGACTAGCGGGAAGGTACGAGCAGTACTTC. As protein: CASSIGLAGRYEQYF.